This entry describes one T cell receptor (beta chain). Its specificity is not known. TCRdb independently ran MiXCR on the 5' RACE reads; one entry per CDR3 protein. The sample holds roughly 250,000 distinct CDR3 sequences, roughly a tenth seen once. The data belong to a study of CD8 T cells in ankylosing spondylitis. Findings and limits, study-wide: In ankylosing spondylitis patients, matched synovial fluid reportedly showed significant enrichment of disease-linked clones.

The germline V gene has CDR1 SGHRS and CDR2 YFSETQ. This CDR3 has 15 amino acids. V lost 5 bases, J lost 4 bases, and 6 bases stayed unmatched. The source is a male donor with ankylosing spondylitis or in good health (not recorded which). The sequencing sample was made of blood, either unsorted or a sorted T cell fraction (not recorded which). J is TRBJ2-3 and V is TRBV5-1, with 11 bases aligning to TRBD2. CDR3 nucleotide sequence: TGCGCCAGCAGTTCCGTAGCGGGGGGGCCAGATACGCAGTATTTT. It translates to CASSSVAGGPDTQYF.